These 14 T cell receptor beta chains were all obtained from the same sample, sequenced in a study of spatial heterogeneity in lung cancer. Study outcomes and limitations: One measure, the expanded intratumoral alpha and beta TCR count, tracked tumor mutation counts.

TCRdb used MiXCR to reprocess the 5' RACE reads, holding one entry per CDR3 protein. This sample yields thousands of distinct CDR3 sequences, of which about 53% are seen a single time; around 60% belongs to the top ten. What these receptors recognize is not known. Noted time point: sample taken at primary tumor resection. Specimen: lung tumor tissue, collected at surgery. The receptors shown here come from a male donor with early-stage non-small cell lung cancer.

The chain combines TRBV12-3 or TRBV12-4 with TRBJ2-7, with TRBD2 as a possible D gene (6 bases). The V end was cut by 5 bases, the J end by 4 bases, with 9 bases between. This CDR3 comprises 12 residues. The chain's CDR3 is CASSLGLYEQYF. The CDR3 DNA is TGTGCCAGCAGTCTGGGACTGTACGAGCAGTACTTC.

In its sample, this clonotype is medium-sized. The chain employs TRBV6-5 and TRBJ1-4; a weak D match, TRBD1 (5 bases). Germline values: CDR1 MNHEY, CDR2 SVGAGI. Deletions cut 0 bases from V and 1 base from J, with 12 bases between. The CDR3 is made up of 17 amino acids. CDR3 region: CASSYSSGLKTNEKLFF. The CDR3 region has the DNA TGTGCCAGCAGTTACTCTTCGGGACTCAAAACTAATGAAAAACTGTTTTTT.

This clonotype was detected only a few times. This chain connects TRBV5-1 to TRBJ2-1, with TRBD2 identical over 8 bases. V trimming: 0 bases; J trimming: 3 bases; junction bases outside the gene matches: 5. CDR3 size: 16 residues. The germline CDR1 and CDR2 sequences are SGHRS and YFSETQ. The CDR3 reads CASSLGSGGHYNEQFF. The CDR3 coding sequence is TGCGCCAGCAGCTTGGGGAGCGGGGGTCACTACAATGAGCAGTTCTTC.

By share of the sample, this clonotype is medium-sized. The rearrangement uses TRBV5-6 and TRBJ1-6, with TRBD1 matching over 10 bases. J gave up 8 bases and V 0 bases, and 5 bases lay outside the gene matches. Germline V CDR1 and CDR2: SGHDT, YYEEEE. CDR3 length: 16 amino acids. The CDR3 here is CASSLGWTGGHSPLHF. CDR3 coding DNA: TGTGCCAGCAGCTTGGGGTGGACAGGGGGACATTCACCCCTCCACTTT. The whole variable domain, remainder taken from reference TRBV5-6 and TRBJ1-6, is DAGVTQSPTHLIKTRGQQVTLRCSPKSGHDTVSWYQQALGQGPQFIFQYYEEEERQRGNFPDRFSGHQFPNYSSELNVNALLLGDSALYLCASSLGWTGGHSPLHFGNGTRLTVT.

This clonotype was recorded at least ten times. The CDR3 DNA follows: TGCAGTGCTAGAACCCCCGGGACAGGGGGCGAGACCCAGTACTTC. Residues: CSARTPGTGGETQYF. The V call is TRBV20-1, the J call TRBJ2-5; 12 nucleotides agree with TRBD1. J was trimmed by 5 bases and V by 2 bases; bases with no gene match: 6. Germline values: CDR1 DFQATT, CDR2 SNEGSKA (reference sequence). CDR3 length: 15 amino acids.

The V and J genes are TRBV28 and TRBJ2-1, with D possibly matching TRBD2 (6 bases). The CDR3 has 14 residues. V lost 8 bases to trimming and J lost 0 bases, with 11 bases between them. Germline V CDR1 and CDR2: MDHEN, SYDVKM. This chain's CDR3 is CASGTLSSYNEQFF. DNA of the CDR3: TGTGCCAGCGGGACTCTTAGCTCCTACAATGAGCAGTTCTTC.

V usage is TRBV29-1 and J usage is TRBJ2-5; D possibly uses TRBD1 or TRBD2 (5 bases each). CDR1 is SQVTM and CDR2 is ANQGSEA in the germline V gene. V was shortened by 4 bases and J by 1 base, with 7 bases between the two germline ends. This CDR3 contains 12 residues. CDR3 sequence (DNA): TGCAGCGTTGGAGGGGCCCAAGAGACCCAGTACTTC. It yields the protein CSVGGAQETQYF.

The CDR3 loop reads CATRGFQTDTQYF. In nucleotides, the CDR3 is TGTGCCACCAGGGGGTTTCAAACAGATACGCAGTATTTT. V usage is TRBV24-1 and J usage is TRBJ2-3; no clear D. The CDR3 is 13 residues long. V was pared by 7 bases and J by 3 bases, with 10 bases between. Per the germline V gene, CDR1 is KGHDR and CDR2 is SFDVKD.

The chain is built from TRBV11-2 and TRBJ1-1; D uncertain. Trimming pared 3 bases from V and 5 bases from J, leaving 1 base between. The V gene's germline CDR1 is SGHAT and CDR2 FQNNGV. CDR3 length equals 10 residues. CDR3 protein: CASSFTEAFF. CDR3 sequence (DNA): TGTGCCAGCAGCTTTACTGAAGCTTTCTTT.

V is TRBV5-1 and J is TRBJ2-1; 7 bases match TRBD2. The germline gives CDR1 SGHRS, CDR2 YFSETQ. The V gene end was trimmed by 1 base and the J gene end by 2 bases; junction bases not matched to a gene: 0. The CDR3 totals 14 residues. The CDR3 is CASSLSGAYNEQFF. CDR3 in DNA: TGCGCCAGCAGCTTGAGCGGGGCCTACAATGAGCAGTTCTTC.

The rearrangement uses TRBV7-9 and TRBJ2-7, with 8 bases fitting TRBD1. V lost 4 bases and J lost 4; bases outside the gene matches: 6. Germline-derived CDR1 and CDR2 are SEHNR and FQNEAQ (reference sequence). The length of the CDR3 is 14 residues. The CDR3 is CASSSGQGSYEQYF. In DNA form, the CDR3 reads TGTGCCAGCAGCTCTGGACAGGGATCTTACGAGCAGTACTTC.

The V and J genes are TRBV27 and TRBJ2-7, with unresolved D. The CDR3 spans 14 residues. From germline, CDR1 is MNHEY and CDR2 SMNVEV (reference sequence). V lost 7 bases and J lost 1, with 14 bases in between. CDR3 residues: CASTSHLRSYEQYF. CDR3 DNA sequence: TGTGCCAGCACTTCTCACTTGCGGTCCTACGAGCAGTACTTC.

This chain connects TRBV7-6 to TRBJ2-5; D tentatively fits TRBD1 or TRBD2 (5 bases each). This CDR3 comprises 15 residues. Germline V gene sequence: CDR1 SGHVS, CDR2 FNYEAQ. V was pared by 1 base and J by 5 bases, with 14 bases between. This CDR3 reads CASSLDPKWGETQYF. The CDR3 bases are TGTGCCAGCAGCTTAGACCCTAAGTGGGGGGAGACCCAGTACTTC.

This clonotype was picked up many times. The chain links TRBV7-6 to TRBJ2-2; no clear D gene. V dropped 1 base and J dropped 9 bases, with 6 bases sitting between them. CDR3 length: 12 residues. From germline, CDR1 is SGHVS and CDR2 FNYEAQ. CDR3 coding DNA: TGTGCCAGCAGCTTAGGTCCGTGGGAGCTGTTTTTT. Translation: CASSLGPWELFF.